Given below is one TCR beta chain in context. The junction differs from germline at one of its ends, possibly a read error. The CDR3 sequence is 12 residues long. Germline-derived CDR1 and CDR2 are SGHVT and SQSDAQ. This sample was included in a study of blood T cell repertoires in COVID-19. Study-wide background: Researchers got acute and convalescent COVID-19 samples from the United States, Italy and Spain. PBMCs, B-cell-depleted T cells, or T cells provided the cDNA or gDNA that made up the material.

Patients in Seattle were enrolled during active infection, then followed longitudinally. The authors' processing: Scientists estimated how many nucleated cells there were by amplifying reference gene primers. Using immunoSEQ multiplex PCR, the repertoire was profiled, and TCRdb retains in-frame clones only, with some absent. For V, J and clone size, that table is used; D and trimming come from the DNA. The data show 99,000 or so clones, around 88% seen once. This receptor was obtained from a man aged 50 or older with COVID-19, enrolled during active disease. J is TRBJ2-7 and V is TRBV7-4, with a possible D match to TRBD2 (6 bases). What was sequenced was peripheral blood. This chain's CDR3 is CASSRWIGEEHF. In DNA form, the CDR3 reads TGTGCCAGCAGCCGTTGGATAGGGGAGGAGCACTTC. The full variable domain, with the rest looked up from reference TRBV7-4 and TRBJ2-7, is GAGVSQSPRYKVAKRGRDVALRCDSISGHVTLYWYRQTLGQGSEVLTYSQSDAQRDKSGRPSGRFSAERPERSVSTLKIQRTEQGDSAVYLCASSRWIGEEHFGPGTRLTVT.